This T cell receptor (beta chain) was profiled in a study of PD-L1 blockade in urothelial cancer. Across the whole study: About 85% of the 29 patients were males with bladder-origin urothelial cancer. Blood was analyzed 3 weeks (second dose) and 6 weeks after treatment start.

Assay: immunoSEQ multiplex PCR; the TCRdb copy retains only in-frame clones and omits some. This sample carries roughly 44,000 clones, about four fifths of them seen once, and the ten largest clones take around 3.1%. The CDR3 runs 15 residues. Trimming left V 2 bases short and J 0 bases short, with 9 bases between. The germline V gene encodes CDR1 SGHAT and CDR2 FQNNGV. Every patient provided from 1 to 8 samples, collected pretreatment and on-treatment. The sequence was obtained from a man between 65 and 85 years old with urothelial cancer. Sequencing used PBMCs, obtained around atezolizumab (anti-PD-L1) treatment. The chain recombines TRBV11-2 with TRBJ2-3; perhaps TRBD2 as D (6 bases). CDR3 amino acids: CASSLSGGSTDTQYF. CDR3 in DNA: TGTGCCAGCAGCTTATCCGGAGGGAGCACAGATACGCAGTATTTT.